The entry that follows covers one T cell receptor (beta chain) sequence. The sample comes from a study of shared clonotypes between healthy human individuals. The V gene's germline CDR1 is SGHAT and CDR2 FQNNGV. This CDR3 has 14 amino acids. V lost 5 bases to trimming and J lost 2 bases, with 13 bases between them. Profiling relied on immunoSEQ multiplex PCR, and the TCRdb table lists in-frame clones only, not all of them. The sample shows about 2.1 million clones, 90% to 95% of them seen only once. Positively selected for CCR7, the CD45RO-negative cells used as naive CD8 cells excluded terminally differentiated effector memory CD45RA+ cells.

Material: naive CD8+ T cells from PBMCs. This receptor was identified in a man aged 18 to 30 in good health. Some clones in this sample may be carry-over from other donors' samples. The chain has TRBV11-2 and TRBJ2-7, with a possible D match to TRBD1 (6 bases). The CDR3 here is CASSRRTAPYEQYF. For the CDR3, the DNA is TGTGCCAGCAGCCGCCGGACAGCGCCCTACGAGCAGTACTTC.